These 22 T cell receptor beta chains share one sample of origin, sequenced in a study of blood T cell repertoires in COVID-19. Profiling relied on immunoSEQ multiplex PCR, and the TCRdb table lists in-frame clones only, not all of them. The repertoire holds just under 60,000 clones, with 70% to 80% as singletons. What was sequenced was peripheral blood. The receptor set was obtained from a man aged 80 or over with acute or convalescent COVID-19.

The chain recombines TRBV10-1 with TRBJ1-2; TRBD1 agrees at 11 bases. Germline trimming cut 6 bases from V and 8 bases from J; bases unmatched to any gene: 5. The CDR3 totals 13 residues. Germline lookup yields CDR1 WNHNN and CDR2 SYGVQD (reference sequence). The CDR3 DNA reads as TGCGCCAGCAGAGGACAGGGGGCGGAAGGCTACACCTTC. Protein: CASRGQGAEGYTF.

V usage is TRBV5-5 and J usage is TRBJ1-2; no firm D call. From germline, CDR1 is SGHKS and CDR2 YYEKEE (reference sequence). The CDR3 spans 13 residues. Trimming removed 1 base at V and 3 bases at J, with 7 bases between. The CDR3 sequence is CASSLLLDYGYTF. In DNA, the CDR3 is TGTGCCAGCAGCTTGCTCCTAGACTATGGCTACACCTTC.

The rearrangement joins TRBV5-1 to TRBJ1-4; D not resolved. Between the trimmed V and J ends, which lost 2 bases and 1 base, there was a span of 6 bases. CDR3 length: 14 amino acids. Germline V gene lookup returns CDR1 SGHRS and CDR2 YFSETQ. CDR3 nucleotides: TGCGCCAGCAGCTTCGAGGGAACTAATGAAAAACTGTTTTTT. Its protein is CASSFEGTNEKLFF.

This chain joins TRBV2 and TRBJ1-6; tentative D call: TRBD1 (6 bases). The germline V and J ends were trimmed by 6 bases and 8 bases, with 23 bases remaining between them. Germline CDR1 reads SNHLY; CDR2 reads FYNNEI. The CDR3 is made up of 17 amino acids. This CDR3 reads CASRPDRRIRMDSPLHF. CDR3 DNA sequence: TGTGCCAGCAGACCCGACAGGCGAATCAGGATGGATTCACCCCTCCACTTT.

The chain carries TRBV29-1 and TRBJ1-5, with D possibly being TRBD1 (6 bases). Looked up from germline, CDR1 is SQVTM and CDR2 is ANQGSEA. The germline V and J ends were trimmed by 6 bases and 0 bases, with 9 bases remaining between them. The CDR3 is 13 amino acids. CDR3 sequence reads: CSVRTDSNQPQHF. CDR3 DNA sequence: TGCAGCGTGAGGACAGATAGCAATCAGCCCCAGCATTTT.

The rearrangement joins TRBV27 to TRBJ2-5; 7 bases are shared with TRBD2. With V trimmed by 0 bases and J by 3 bases, 4 bases remained unmatched. Germline V gene lookup returns CDR1 MNHEY and CDR2 SMNVEV (reference sequence). This CDR3 comprises 15 residues. The CDR3 bases are TGTGCCAGCAGTTTATCGTCCAGCGGGAAAGAGACCCAGTACTTC. It yields the protein CASSLSSSGKETQYF.

The chain recombines TRBV7-9 with TRBJ1-1; 8 nucleotides align to TRBD1. After removal of 4 bases from V and 4 bases from J, the junction contained 17 bases not matched to a gene. CDR1 SEHNR and CDR2 FQNEAQ come from the germline V gene (reference sequence). The CDR3 has 18 residues. The CDR3 region has the DNA TGTGCCAGCAGCTCACCTCGTAGGGAACAGGGGGGCGGCACTGAAGCTTTCTTT. Its translation is CASSSPRREQGGGTEAFF.

V gene TRBV5-4 combines with J gene TRBJ1-1; D not resolved. The CDR3 consists of 14 residues. Germline V gene lookup returns CDR1 SGHNT and CDR2 YYREEE (reference sequence). The V end lost 4 bases, the J end lost 2 bases, and 12 bases lay between the germline ends. CDR3 region: CASSPSTLNTEAFF. DNA for the CDR3: TGTGCCAGCAGCCCATCGACACTTAACACTGAAGCTTTCTTT.

The chain links TRBV2 to TRBJ2-7, with TRBD2 matching 7 bases. Germline V gives CDR1 SNHLY, CDR2 FYNNEI. This CDR3 comprises 14 residues. With V trimmed by 8 bases and J by 6 bases, 13 bases remained unmatched. CDR3 sequence: CASGGERGRREQYF. CDR3 DNA: TGTGCCAGCGGTGGGGAGCGGGGTAGGCGCGAGCAGTACTTC.

The table lists this clone with a count of one. V is TRBV5-4 and J is TRBJ1-2, with TRBD1 matching over 9 bases. V dropped 3 bases and J dropped 8; count of bases not matched to a gene: 8. Germline CDR1 SGHNT, CDR2 YYREEE (reference sequence). The CDR3 length is 14 residues. CDR3 sequence: CASSSRTGVFGYTF. CDR3 DNA: TGTGCCAGCAGCTCCAGGACAGGGGTCTTCGGCTACACCTTC.

The chain is built from TRBV7-3 and TRBJ1-2; the D is unclear. The V and J ends lost 1 base and 7 bases respectively, with 16 bases between them. The CDR3 has 15 amino acids. CDR1 is SGHTA and CDR2 is FQGTGA in the germline V gene. The CDR3 here is CASSLNPGLDSGYTF. Written as DNA, the CDR3 is TGTGCCAGCAGCTTAAACCCAGGACTTGACTCTGGCTACACCTTC.

CDR3 loop: CSVGQGSYEQYF. The CDR3 coding sequence is TGCAGCGTAGGACAGGGCTCCTACGAGCAGTACTTC. V usage is TRBV29-1 and J usage is TRBJ2-7; 8 bases match TRBD1. With 6 bases clipped from V and 0 bases from J, the junction kept 1 base outside the gene matches. Germline CDR1 and CDR2: SQVTM and ANQGSEA. This CDR3 has 12 amino acids.

This sequence joins TRBV19 and TRBJ1-2, with D possibly matching TRBD1 (6 bases). This CDR3 comprises 15 residues. CDR1 and CDR2 (germline): LNHDA, SQIVND (reference sequence). V dropped 5 bases and J dropped 6 bases, with 19 bases sitting between them. CDR3 region: CASSVDSSRLNGYTF. The CDR3 DNA reads TGTGCCAGTAGTGTGGACAGTAGTCGCCTAAATGGCTACACCTTC.

The chain combines TRBV7-2 with TRBJ2-2, with a possible D match to TRBD1 (6 bases). Trimming left V 5 bases short and J 2 bases short, with 9 bases between. This CDR3 is 14 amino acids long. Germline lookup yields CDR1 SGHTA and CDR2 FQGNSA. DNA for the CDR3: TGTGCCAGCAGCCTGGGACACAACACCGGGGAGCTGTTTTTT. This codes for CASSLGHNTGELFF.

The chain combines TRBV5-6 with TRBJ1-2; D ambiguous. The CDR3 runs to 14 residues. Trimming pared 6 bases from V and 1 base from J, leaving 13 bases between. In germline, CDR1 is SGHDT, CDR2 YYEEEE. In DNA form, the CDR3 reads TGTGCCAGCATAAGGAGTCTACTTAACTATGGCTACACCTTC. Translated: CASIRSLLNYGYTF.

This clone was counted between two and nine times. The chain links TRBV3-1 (or the pseudogene TRBV3-2) to TRBJ1-1, with 8 bases that match TRBD1. V lost 4 bases to trimming and J lost 4 bases; unmatched junction nucleotides: 5. Per germline, CDR1 LGHDT and CDR2 YNNKEL (reference sequence). The CDR3 has 14 residues. The CDR3 sequence: CASSPWTGSTEAFF. The CDR3 DNA follows: TGTGCCAGCAGCCCTTGGACAGGGAGCACTGAAGCTTTCTTT.

The chain's CDR3 is CATSDSRGSAFF. CDR3 sequence (DNA): TGTGCCACCAGTGATTCACGGGGGTCGGCTTTCTTT. V usage is TRBV24-1 and J usage is TRBJ1-1; D is perhaps TRBD1 (5 bases). Germline-derived CDR1 and CDR2 are KGHDR and SFDVKD. The CDR3 has 12 residues. V was clipped by 2 bases and J by 11 bases, with 11 bases between them.

The V and J genes are TRBV6-5 and TRBJ2-7, with 8 bases fitting TRBD2. Trimming cost V 7 bases and J 0 bases; bases outside gene matches: 8. Germline-derived CDR1 and CDR2 are MNHEY and SVGAGI. CDR3 length: 15 amino acids. This chain's CDR3 is CASNGRGAGSYEQYF. Here the CDR3 DNA reads TGTGCCAGCAACGGGAGGGGGGCCGGCTCCTACGAGCAGTACTTC.

The chain employs TRBV5-1 and TRBJ2-5, with TRBD2 as a possible D gene (7 bases). V lost 0 bases to trimming and J lost 5 bases, with 11 bases between them. The CDR3 length is 14 residues. CDR1 and CDR2 (germline): SGHRS, YFSETQ. The CDR3 here is CASSLEGGLETQYF. In DNA, the CDR3 is TGCGCCAGCAGCTTGGAGGGGGGGCTCGAGACCCAGTACTTC. Combining the CDR3 with reference TRBV5-1 and TRBJ2-5 gives the whole variable domain KAGVTQTPRYLIKTRGQQVTLSCSPISGHRSVSWYQQTPGQGLQFLFEYFSETQRNKGNFPGRFSGRQFSNSRSEMNVSTLELGDSALYLCASSLEGGLETQYFGPGTRLLVL.

The chain couples TRBV6-5 to TRBJ1-2; 8 bases agree with TRBD1. The germline gives CDR1 MNHEY, CDR2 SVGAGI. J was trimmed by 4 bases and V by 6 bases; bases with no gene match: 10. The CDR3 is 15 residues long. CDR3 coding DNA: TGTGCCAGCAGACCCTCAGGGGGCGCGGGCTATGGCTACACCTTC. This sequence encodes CASRPSGGAGYGYTF.

This clone was seen only a few times. The chain carries TRBV5-1 and TRBJ1-2, with 7 bases that match TRBD1. The CDR3 runs to 14 residues. After removal of 2 bases from V and 5 bases from J, the junction contained 6 bases not matched to a gene. Germline loops: CDR1 SGHRS, CDR2 YFSETQ. The chain's CDR3 is CASSFTGERYGYTF. In DNA, the CDR3 is TGCGCCAGCAGCTTCACAGGGGAGAGGTATGGCTACACCTTC.

This clone was detected only once. The rearrangement joins TRBV14 to TRBJ2-4, with a possible D match to TRBD2 (6 bases). The V end lost 0 bases, the J end lost 1 base, and 10 bases lay between the germline ends. CDR3 length: 16 residues. The germline V gene encodes CDR1 SGHDN and CDR2 FVKESK. CDR3 sequence: CASSQDSSVAKNIQYF. CDR3 sequence (DNA): TGTGCCAGCAGCCAAGATTCTAGCGTCGCCAAAAACATTCAGTACTTC.